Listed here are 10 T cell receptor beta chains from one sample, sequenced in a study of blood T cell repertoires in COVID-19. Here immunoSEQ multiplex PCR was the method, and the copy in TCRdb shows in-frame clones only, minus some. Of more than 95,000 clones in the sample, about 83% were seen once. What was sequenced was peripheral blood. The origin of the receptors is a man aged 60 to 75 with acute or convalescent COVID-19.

CDR3 amino acids: CASSLAVAAGAGYGYTF. CDR3 nucleotide sequence: TGCGCCAGCAGCTTGGCCGTTGCCGCGGGCGCGGGCTATGGCTACACCTTC. The V and J genes are TRBV5-1 and TRBJ1-2; D call uncertain. V lost 0 bases, J lost 4 bases, and 19 bases lay in between. CDR3 length equals 17 residues. In germline, CDR1 is SGHRS, CDR2 YFSETQ.

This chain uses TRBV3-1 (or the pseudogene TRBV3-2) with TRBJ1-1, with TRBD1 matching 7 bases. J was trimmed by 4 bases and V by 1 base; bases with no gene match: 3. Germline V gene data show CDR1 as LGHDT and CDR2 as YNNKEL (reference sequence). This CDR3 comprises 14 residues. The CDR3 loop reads CASSQGQGLTEAFF. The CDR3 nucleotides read TGTGCCAGCAGCCAAGGACAGGGTCTCACTGAAGCTTTCTTT.

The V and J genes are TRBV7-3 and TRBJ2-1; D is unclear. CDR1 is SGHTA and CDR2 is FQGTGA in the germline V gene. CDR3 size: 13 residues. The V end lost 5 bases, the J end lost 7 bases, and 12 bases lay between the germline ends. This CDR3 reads CASSPASTNEQFF. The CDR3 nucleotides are TGTGCCAGCAGCCCAGCTAGTACGAATGAGCAGTTCTTC.

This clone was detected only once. Written as DNA, the CDR3 is TGTGCCAGCAGTTTACTCGGGACAGGGACCGACCAGCAGTTCTTC. This sequence encodes CASSLLGTGTDQQFF. V is TRBV27 and J is TRBJ2-1, with 9 positions matching TRBD1. The length of the CDR3 is 15 residues. Germline CDR1 and CDR2: MNHEY and SMNVEV (reference sequence). J lost 11 bases, V lost 2 bases, and 10 bases had no gene match.

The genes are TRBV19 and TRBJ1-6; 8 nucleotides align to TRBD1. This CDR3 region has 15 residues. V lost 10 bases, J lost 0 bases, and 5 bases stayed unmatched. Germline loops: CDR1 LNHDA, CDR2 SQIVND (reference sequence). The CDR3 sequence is CATRQGNSYNSPLHF. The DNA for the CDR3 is TGTGCCACTCGACAGGGGAACTCCTATAATTCACCCCTCCACTTT. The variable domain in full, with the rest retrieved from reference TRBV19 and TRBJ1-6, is DGGITQSPKYLFRKEGQNVTLSCEQNLNHDAMYWYRQDPGQGLRLIYYSQIVNDFQKGDIAEGYSVSREKKESFPLTVTSAQKNPTAFYLCATRQGNSYNSPLHFGNGTRLTVT.

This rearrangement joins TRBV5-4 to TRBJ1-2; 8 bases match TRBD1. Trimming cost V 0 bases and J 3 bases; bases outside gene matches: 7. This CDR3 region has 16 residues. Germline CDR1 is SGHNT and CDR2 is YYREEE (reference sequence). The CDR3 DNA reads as TGTGCCAGCAGCTTGGGCCCGAGACAGGGGCACTATGGCTACACCTTC. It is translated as CASSLGPRQGHYGYTF.

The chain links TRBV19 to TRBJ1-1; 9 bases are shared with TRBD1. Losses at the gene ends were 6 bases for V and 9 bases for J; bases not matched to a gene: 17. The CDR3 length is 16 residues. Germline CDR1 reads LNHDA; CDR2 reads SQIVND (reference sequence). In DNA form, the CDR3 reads TGTGCCAGTAGGTCGACCCCGGGACAGGGACGTACTAAAGCTTTCTTT. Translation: CASRSTPGQGRTKAFF.

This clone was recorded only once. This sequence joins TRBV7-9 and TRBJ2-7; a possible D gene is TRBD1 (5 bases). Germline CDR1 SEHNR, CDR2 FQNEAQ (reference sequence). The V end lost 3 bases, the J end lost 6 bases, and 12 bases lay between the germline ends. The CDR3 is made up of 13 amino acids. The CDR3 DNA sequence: TGTGCCAGCAGCTTCTCAGGGTCCGGCGAGCAGTACTTC. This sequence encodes CASSFSGSGEQYF.

The CDR3 nucleotides read TGTGCCAGCAGCCCCTCGGTTCGCTCCTACAATGAGCAGTTCTTC. Translating it yields CASSPSVRSYNEQFF. The chain employs TRBV5-5 and TRBJ2-1, with unresolved D. Germline V gene sequence: CDR1 SGHKS, CDR2 YYEKEE (reference sequence). CDR3 length: 15 amino acids. The ends were cut back, 4 bases at V and 0 bases at J, with 11 bases in the middle.

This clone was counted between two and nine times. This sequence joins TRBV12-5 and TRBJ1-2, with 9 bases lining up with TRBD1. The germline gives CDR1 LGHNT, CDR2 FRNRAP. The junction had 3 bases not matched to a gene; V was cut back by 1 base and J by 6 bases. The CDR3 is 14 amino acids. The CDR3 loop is CASGLGDRVHGYTF. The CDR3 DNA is TGTGCTAGTGGTTTGGGGGACAGGGTACATGGCTACACCTTC.